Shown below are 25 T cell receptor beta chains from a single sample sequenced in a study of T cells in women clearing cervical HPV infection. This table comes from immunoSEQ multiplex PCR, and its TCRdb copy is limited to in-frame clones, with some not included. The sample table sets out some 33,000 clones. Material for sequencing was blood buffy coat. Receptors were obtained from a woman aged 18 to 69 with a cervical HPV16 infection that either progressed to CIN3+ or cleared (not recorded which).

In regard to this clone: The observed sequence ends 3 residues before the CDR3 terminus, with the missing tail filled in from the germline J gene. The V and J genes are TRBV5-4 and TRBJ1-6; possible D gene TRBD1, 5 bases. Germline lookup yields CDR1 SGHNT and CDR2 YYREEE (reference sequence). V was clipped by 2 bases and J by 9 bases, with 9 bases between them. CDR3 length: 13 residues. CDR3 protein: CASSFAGSSPLHF. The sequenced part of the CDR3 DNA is TGTGCCAGCAGCTTCGCAGGGAGTTCACCC.

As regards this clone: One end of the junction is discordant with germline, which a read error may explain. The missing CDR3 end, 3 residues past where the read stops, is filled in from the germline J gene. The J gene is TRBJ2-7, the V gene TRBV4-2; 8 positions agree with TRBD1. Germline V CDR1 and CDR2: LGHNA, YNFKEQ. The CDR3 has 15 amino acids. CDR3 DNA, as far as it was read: TGCGCCAGCAGCCAGAATATACAGGGGGCCTACGAG. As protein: CASSQNIQGAYE. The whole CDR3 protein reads CASSQNIQGAYEQYF.

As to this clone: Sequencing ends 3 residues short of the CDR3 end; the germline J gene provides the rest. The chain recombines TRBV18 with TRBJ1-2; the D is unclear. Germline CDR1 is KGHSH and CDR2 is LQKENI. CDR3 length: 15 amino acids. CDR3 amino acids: CASSPSAELTDTYTF. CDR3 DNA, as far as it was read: TGTGCCAGCTCACCATCAGCGGAACTCACAGATACC.

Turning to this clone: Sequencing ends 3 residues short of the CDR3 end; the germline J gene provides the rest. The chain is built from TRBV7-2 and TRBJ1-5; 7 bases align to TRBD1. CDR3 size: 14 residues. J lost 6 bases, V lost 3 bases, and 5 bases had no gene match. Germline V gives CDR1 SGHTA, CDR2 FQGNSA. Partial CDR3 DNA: TGTGCCAGCAGCTTGGCCTCAGGGGGTCAGCCC. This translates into CASSLASGGQP. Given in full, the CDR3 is CASSLASGGQPQHF.

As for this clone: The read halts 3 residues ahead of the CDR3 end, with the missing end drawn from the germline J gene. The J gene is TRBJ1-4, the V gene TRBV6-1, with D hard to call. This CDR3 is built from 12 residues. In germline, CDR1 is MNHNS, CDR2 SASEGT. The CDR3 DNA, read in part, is TGTGCCAGCAGTGCGCCTAATTCACCA. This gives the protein CASSAPNSP. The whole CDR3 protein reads CASSAPNSPLFF.

The sequenced CDR3 bases are TGTGCCAGCAGCAACGCCCCCAGGGGACAAGAGACG. Its protein product is CASSNAPRGQET. The full-length CDR3 reads as CASSNAPRGQETQYF. The chain joins TRBV7-2 to TRBJ2-3; a possible D gene is TRBD1 (6 bases). Read sequence stops 3 residues before the CDR3 end, and the germline J gene provides the missing end. The CDR3 covers 15 residues. Per the germline V gene, CDR1 is SGHTA and CDR2 is FQGNSA.

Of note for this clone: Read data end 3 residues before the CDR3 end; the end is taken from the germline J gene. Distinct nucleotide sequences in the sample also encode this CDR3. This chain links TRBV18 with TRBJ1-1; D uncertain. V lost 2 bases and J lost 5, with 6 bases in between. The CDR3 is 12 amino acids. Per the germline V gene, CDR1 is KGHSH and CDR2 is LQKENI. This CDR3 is CASSPRVTEAFF. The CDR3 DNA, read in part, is TGTGCCAGCTCACCAAGGGTGACTGAA.

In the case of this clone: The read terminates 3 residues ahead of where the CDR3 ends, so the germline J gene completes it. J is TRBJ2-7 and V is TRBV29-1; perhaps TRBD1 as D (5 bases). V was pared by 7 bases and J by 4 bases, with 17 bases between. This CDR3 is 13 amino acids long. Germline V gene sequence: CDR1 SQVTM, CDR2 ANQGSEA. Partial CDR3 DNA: TGCAGCGCCACAACAGGAGATCGGTACGAG. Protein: CSATTGDRYE. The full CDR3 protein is CSATTGDRYEQYF.

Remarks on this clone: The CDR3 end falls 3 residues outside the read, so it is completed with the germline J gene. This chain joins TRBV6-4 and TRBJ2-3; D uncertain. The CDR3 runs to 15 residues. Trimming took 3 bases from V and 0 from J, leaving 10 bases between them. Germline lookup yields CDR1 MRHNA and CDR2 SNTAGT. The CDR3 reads CASSEQIFSTDTQYF. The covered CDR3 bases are TGTGCCAGCAGTGAGCAGATATTTAGCACAGATACG.

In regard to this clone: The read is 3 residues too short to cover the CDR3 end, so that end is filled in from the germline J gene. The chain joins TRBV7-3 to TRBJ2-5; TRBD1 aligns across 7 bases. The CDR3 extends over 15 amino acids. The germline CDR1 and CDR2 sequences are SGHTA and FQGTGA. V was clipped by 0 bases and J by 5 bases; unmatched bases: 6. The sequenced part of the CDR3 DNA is TGTGCCAGCAGCTTAACAGGGGGCCAAGGCGAGACC. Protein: CASSLTGGQGET. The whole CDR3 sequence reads CASSLTGGQGETQYF.

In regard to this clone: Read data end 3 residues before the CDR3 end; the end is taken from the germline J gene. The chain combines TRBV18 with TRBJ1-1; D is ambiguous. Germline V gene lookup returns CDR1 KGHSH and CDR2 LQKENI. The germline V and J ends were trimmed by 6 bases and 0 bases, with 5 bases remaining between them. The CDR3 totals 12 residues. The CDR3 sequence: CASSIMNTEAFF. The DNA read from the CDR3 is TGTGCCAGCTCCATCATGAACACTGAA.

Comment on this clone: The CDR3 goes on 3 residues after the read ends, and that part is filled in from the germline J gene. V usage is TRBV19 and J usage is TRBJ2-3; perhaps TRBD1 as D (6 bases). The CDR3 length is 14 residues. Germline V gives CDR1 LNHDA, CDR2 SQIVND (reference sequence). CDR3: CASDLTGPHQPQYF. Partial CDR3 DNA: TGTGCCAGCGACCTCACAGGGCCCCATCAGCCG.

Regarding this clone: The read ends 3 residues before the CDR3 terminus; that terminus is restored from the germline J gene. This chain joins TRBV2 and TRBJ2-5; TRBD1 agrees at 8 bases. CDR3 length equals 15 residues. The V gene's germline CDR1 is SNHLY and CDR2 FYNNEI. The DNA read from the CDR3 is TGTGCCAGCAGAGTCGACAGGGGATGGGCAGATACC. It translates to CASRVDRGWADT. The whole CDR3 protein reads CASRVDRGWADTQYF.

The CDR3 loop is CASSLGIAARDEQFF. The sequenced CDR3 bases are TGCGCCAGCAGCTTGGGTATAGCGGCGAGGGATGAG. This chain links TRBV5-1 with TRBJ2-1, with a possible D match to TRBD2 (6 bases). The read ends 3 residues shy of where the CDR3 ends; the end is completed using the germline J gene. V lost 0 bases, J lost 8 bases, and 15 bases lay in between. Germline V lookup: CDR1 SGHRS, CDR2 YFSETQ. The CDR3 contains 15 residues.

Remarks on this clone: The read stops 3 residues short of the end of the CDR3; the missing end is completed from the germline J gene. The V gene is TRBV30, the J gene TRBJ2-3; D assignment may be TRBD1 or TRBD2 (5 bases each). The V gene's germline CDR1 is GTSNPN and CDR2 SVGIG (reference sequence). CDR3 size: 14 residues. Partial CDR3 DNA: TGTGCCTGGACAGGGTCGCCTAAGGGAGAGACG. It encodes CAWTGSPKGET. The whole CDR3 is CAWTGSPKGETQYF.

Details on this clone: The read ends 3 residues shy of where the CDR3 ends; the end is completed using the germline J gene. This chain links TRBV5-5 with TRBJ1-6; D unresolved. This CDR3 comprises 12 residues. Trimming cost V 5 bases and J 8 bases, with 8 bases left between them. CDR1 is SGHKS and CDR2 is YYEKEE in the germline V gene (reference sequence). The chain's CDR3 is CASSSGDSPLHF. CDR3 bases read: TGTGCCAGCAGTTCGGGTGATTCACCC.

CDR3 DNA (partial): TGTGCCAGCAGTAGTCTAGCGGGATACAATGAG. Residues: CASSSLAGYNE. The whole CDR3 protein reads CASSSLAGYNEQFF. J is TRBJ2-1 and V is TRBV5-6; 9 positions agree with TRBD2. The read is 3 residues too short to cover the CDR3 end, so that end is filled in from the germline J gene. The J segment lost 4 bases and the V segment lost 5 bases, leaving 4 bases of the junction unmatched. Per germline, CDR1 SGHDT and CDR2 YYEEEE. This CDR3 is built from 14 residues.

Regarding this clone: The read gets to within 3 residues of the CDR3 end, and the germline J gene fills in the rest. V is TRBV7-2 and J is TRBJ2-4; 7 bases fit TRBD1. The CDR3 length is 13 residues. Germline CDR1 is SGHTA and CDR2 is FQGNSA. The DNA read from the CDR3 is TGTGCCAGCAGCCCAGGGACAGATTATGGT. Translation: CASSPGTDYG. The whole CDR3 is CASSPGTDYGQYF.

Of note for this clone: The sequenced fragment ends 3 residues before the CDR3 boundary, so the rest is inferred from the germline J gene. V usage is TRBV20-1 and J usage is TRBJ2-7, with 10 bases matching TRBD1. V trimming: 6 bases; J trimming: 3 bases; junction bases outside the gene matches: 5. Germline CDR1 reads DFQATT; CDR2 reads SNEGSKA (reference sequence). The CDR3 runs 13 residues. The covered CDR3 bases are TGCAGTGCCAGGACAGGGGGTGACTACGAG. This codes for CSARTGGDYE. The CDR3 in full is CSARTGGDYEQYF.

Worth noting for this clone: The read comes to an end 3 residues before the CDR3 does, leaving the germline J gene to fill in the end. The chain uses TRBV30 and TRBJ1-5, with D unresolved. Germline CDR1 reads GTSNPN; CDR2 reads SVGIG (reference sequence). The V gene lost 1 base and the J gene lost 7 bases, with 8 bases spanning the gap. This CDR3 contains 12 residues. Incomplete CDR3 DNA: TGTGCCTGGAGTGGGGCGGGGCAGCCC. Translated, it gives CAWSGAGQP. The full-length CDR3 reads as CAWSGAGQPQHF.

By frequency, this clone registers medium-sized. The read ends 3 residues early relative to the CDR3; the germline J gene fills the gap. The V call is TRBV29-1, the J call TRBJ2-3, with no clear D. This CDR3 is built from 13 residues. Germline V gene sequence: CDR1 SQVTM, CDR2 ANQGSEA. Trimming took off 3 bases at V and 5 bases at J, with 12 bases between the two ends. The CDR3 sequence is CSVEGRRGDTQYF. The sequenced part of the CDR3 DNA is TGCAGCGTTGAGGGCCGCCGAGGAGATACG.

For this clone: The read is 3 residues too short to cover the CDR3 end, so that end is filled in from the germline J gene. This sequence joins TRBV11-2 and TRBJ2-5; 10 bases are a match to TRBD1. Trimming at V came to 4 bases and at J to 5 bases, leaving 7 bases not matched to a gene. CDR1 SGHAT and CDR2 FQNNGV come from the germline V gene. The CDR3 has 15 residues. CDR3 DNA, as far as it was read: TGTGCCAGCAGCTCAAGCCCGGGACAGGGGGAGACC. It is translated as CASSSSPGQGET. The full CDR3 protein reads CASSSSPGQGETQYF.

This chain's CDR3 is CAWSRSGLSYGQYF. CDR3 DNA, as far as it was read: TGTGCCTGGAGTCGGTCAGGGCTTTCCTATGGT. The chain uses TRBV30 and TRBJ2-4, with D maybe TRBD1 (5 bases). The read finishes 3 residues shy of the CDR3 end, and the germline J gene is used to complete it. Germline CDR1 reads GTSNPN; CDR2 reads SVGIG (reference sequence). CDR3 size: 14 residues.

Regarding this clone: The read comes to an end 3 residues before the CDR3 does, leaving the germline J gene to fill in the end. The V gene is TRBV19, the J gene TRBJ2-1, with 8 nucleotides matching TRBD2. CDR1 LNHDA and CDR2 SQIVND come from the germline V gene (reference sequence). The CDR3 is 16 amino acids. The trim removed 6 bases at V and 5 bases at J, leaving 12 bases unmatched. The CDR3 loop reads CASSYSVSGSHNEQFF. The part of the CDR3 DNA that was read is TGTGCCAGTAGCTATAGTGTGAGCGGGAGTCACAATGAG.

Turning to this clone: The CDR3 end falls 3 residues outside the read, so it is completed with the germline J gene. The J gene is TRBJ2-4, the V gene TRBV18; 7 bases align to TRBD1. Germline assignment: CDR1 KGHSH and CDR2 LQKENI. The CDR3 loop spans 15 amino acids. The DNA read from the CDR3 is TGTGCCAGCTCACCGGACAGGAATGAGCTCTATGGT. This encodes CASSPDRNELYG. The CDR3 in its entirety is CASSPDRNELYGQYF.